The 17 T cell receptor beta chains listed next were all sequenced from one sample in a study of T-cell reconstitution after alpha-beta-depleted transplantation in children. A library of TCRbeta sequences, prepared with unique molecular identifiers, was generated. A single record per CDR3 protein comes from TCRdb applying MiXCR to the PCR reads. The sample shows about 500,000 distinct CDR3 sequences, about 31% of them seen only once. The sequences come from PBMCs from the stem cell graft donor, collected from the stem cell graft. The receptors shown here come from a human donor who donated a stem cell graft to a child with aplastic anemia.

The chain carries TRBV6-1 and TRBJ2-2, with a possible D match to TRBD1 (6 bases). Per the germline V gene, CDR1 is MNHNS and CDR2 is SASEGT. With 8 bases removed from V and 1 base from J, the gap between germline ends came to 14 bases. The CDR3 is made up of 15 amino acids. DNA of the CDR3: TGTGCCAGCCCCGAGGACAGTCTGAACACCGGGGAGCTGTTTTTT. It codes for CASPEDSLNTGELFF.

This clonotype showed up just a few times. The CDR3 loop is CASSEIDASGNEQFF. The CDR3 region has the DNA TGTGCCAGCAGCGAGATTGACGCGTCGGGCAATGAGCAGTTCTTC. The chain recombines TRBV7-9 with TRBJ2-1; D not certain. The CDR3 has 15 residues. Germline loops: CDR1 SEHNR, CDR2 FQNEAQ (reference sequence). V was pared by 5 bases and J by 6 bases, with 17 bases between.

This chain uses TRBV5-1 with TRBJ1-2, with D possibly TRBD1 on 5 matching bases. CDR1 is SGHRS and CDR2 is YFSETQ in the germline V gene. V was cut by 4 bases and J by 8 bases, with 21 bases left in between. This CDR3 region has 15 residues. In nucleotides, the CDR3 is TGCGCCAGCAGCCCAGCCCGTTCAGGGCCCGGCGGCTACACCTTC. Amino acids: CASSPARSGPGGYTF.

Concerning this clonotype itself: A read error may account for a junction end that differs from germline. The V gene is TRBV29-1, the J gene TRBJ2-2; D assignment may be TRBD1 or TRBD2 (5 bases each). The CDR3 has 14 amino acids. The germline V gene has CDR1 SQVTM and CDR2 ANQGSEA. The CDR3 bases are TGCAGCGTTGATCCAGGGACGAACACCCGGGAGCTGTTTTTT. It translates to CSVDPGTNTRELFF.

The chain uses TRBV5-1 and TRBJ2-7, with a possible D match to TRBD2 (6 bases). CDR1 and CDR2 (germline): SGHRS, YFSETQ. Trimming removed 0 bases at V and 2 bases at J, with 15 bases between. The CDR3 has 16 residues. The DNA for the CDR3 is TGCGCCAGCAGCTTGGGGCCGGAGGGTGGGACCTACGAGCAGTACTTC. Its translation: CASSLGPEGGTYEQYF.

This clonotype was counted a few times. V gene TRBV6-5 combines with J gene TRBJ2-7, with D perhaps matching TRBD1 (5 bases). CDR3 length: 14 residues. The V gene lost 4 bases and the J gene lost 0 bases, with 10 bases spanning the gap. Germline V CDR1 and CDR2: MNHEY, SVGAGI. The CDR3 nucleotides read TGTGCCAGCAGTTCCCTGCAGGGCTCCTACGAGCAGTACGTC. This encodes CASSSLQGSYEQYV.

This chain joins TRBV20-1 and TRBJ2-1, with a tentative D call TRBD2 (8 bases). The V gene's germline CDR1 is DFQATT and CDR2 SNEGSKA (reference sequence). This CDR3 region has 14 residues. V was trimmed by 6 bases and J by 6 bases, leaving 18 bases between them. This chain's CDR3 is CSAEGAGGINEQFF. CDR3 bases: TGCAGTGCCGAGGGGGCGGGAGGCATCAATGAGCAGTTCTTC.

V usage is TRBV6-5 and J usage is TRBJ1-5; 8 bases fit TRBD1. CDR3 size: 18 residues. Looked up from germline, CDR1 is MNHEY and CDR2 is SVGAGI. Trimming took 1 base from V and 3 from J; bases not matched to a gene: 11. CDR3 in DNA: TGTGCCAGCAGTTACTTACATCTTGGACAGGGCGTCAATCAGCCCCAGCATTTT. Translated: CASSYLHLGQGVNQPQHF.

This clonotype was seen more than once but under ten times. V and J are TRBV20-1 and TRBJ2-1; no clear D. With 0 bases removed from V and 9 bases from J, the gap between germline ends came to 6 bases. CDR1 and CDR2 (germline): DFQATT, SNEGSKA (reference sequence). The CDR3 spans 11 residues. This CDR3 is CSARDHGEQFF. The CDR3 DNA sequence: TGCAGTGCTAGAGATCATGGTGAGCAGTTCTTC.

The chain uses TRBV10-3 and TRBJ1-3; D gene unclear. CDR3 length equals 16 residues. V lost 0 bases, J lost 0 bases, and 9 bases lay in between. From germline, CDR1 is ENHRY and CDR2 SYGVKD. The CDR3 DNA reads TGTGCCATCAGTGAGTCTCCCCGCTACTCTGGAAACACCATATATTTT. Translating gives CAISESPRYSGNTIYF.

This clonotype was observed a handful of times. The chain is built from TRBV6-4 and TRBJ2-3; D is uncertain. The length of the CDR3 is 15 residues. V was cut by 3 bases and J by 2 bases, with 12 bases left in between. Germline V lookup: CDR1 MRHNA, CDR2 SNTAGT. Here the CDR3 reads CASSDGRATTDTQYF. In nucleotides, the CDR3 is TGTGCCAGCAGTGATGGCCGGGCAACCACAGATACGCAGTATTTT.

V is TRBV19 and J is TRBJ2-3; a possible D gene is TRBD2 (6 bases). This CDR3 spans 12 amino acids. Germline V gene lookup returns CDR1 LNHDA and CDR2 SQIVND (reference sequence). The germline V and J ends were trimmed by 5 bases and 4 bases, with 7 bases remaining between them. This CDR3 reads CASSREPDTQYF. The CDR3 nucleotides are TGTGCCAGTAGTCGGGAGCCAGATACGCAGTATTTT.

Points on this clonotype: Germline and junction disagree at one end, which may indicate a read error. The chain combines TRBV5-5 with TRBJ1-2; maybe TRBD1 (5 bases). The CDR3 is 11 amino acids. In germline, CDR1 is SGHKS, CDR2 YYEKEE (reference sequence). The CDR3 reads CASTLGRGYTF. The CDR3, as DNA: TGTGCCAGCACCTTGGGGCGAGGCTACACCTTC.

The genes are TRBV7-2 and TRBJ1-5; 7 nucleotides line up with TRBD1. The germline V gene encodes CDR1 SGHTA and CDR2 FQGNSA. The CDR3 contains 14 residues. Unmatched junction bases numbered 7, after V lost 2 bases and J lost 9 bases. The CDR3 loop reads CASSLRQGRGPQHF. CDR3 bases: TGTGCCAGCAGCTTAAGACAGGGAAGAGGGCCCCAGCATTTT. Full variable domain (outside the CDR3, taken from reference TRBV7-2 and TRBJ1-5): GAGVSQSPSNKVTEKGKDVELRCDPISGHTALYWYRQSLGQGLEFLIYFQGNSAPDKSGLPSDRFSAERTGGSVSTLTIQRTQQEDSAVYLCASSLRQGRGPQHFGDGTRLSIL.

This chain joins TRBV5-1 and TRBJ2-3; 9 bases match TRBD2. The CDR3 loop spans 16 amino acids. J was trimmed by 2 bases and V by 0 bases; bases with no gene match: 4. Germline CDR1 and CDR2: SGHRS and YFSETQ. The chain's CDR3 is CASSLAVAGDTDTQYF. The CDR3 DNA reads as TGCGCCAGCAGCTTGGCAGTAGCGGGAGACACAGATACGCAGTATTTT.

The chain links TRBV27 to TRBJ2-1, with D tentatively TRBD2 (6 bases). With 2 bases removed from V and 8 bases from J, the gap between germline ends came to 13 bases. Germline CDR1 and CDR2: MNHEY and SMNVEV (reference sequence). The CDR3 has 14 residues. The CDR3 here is CASSLNFWGDEQFF. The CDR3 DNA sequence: TGTGCCAGCAGTTTAAATTTTTGGGGGGATGAGCAGTTCTTC.

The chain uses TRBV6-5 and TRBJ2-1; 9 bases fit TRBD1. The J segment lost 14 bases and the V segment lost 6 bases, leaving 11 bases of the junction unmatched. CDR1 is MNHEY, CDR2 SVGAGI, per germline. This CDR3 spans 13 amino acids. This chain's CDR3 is CASSPVRRDREFF. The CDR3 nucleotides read TGTGCCAGCAGCCCGGTACGCCGGGACAGGGAGTTCTTC.